The 10 T cell receptor beta chains below were found in one sample sequenced in a study of cytomegalovirus exposure and HLA in healthy donors. Amplification used 60 Vbeta primers and 13 Jbeta primers. The protocol was immunoSEQ multiplex PCR, while the TCRdb copy is restricted to in-frame clones and leaves out a portion. The sample records approximately 150,000 clones, roughly 80% being singletons. Sequenced sample: PBMCs. The receptors were gathered from a woman in her fifties or sixties in good health and CMV-seropositive.

The chain joins TRBV5-1 to TRBJ2-6, with 7 bases that match TRBD2. The CDR3 is 14 residues long. After removal of 7 bases from V and 0 bases from J, the junction contained 1 base not matched to a gene. Per germline, CDR1 SGHRS and CDR2 YFSETQ. This CDR3 reads CASGEGSGANVLTF. The CDR3 DNA is TGCGCCAGCGGGGAGGGCTCTGGGGCCAACGTCCTGACTTTC.

V and J are TRBV2 and TRBJ2-5, with a tentative D call TRBD2 (5 bases). The germline V gene has CDR1 SNHLY and CDR2 FYNNEI. The V and J ends lost 8 bases and 5 bases respectively, with 15 bases between them. The CDR3 is 13 amino acids. The CDR3 DNA reads as TGTGCCAGCTCGGCCGGGGAAAGGGAGACCCAGTACTTC. It codes for CASSAGERETQYF.

This clone has just a few counts. The chain carries TRBV9 and TRBJ2-6; a weak D match, TRBD1 (5 bases). Trimming took off 0 bases at V and 1 base at J, with 5 bases between the two ends. CDR1 SGDLS and CDR2 YYNGEE come from the germline V gene. The CDR3 runs to 15 residues. CDR3 residues: CASSVEGSGANVLTF. The DNA of the CDR3 is TGTGCCAGCAGCGTAGAGGGGTCTGGGGCCAACGTCCTGACTTTC. Full variable domain (rest looked up from reference TRBV9 and TRBJ2-6): DSGVTQTPKHLITATGQRVTLRCSPRSGDLSVYWYQQSLDQGLQFLIQYYNGEERAKGNILERFSAQQFPDLHSELNLSSLELGDSALYFCASSVEGSGANVLTFGAGSRLTVL.

The chain employs TRBV6-5 and TRBJ2-7; the match to TRBD1 covers 7 bases. J gave up 3 bases and V 7 bases, and 6 bases lay outside the gene matches. This CDR3 comprises 13 residues. Per the germline V gene, CDR1 is MNHEY and CDR2 is SVGAGI. The CDR3 DNA follows: TGTGCCAGCAAGGGGACAGATAACTACGAGCAGTACTTC. The encoded protein is CASKGTDNYEQYF.

The chain links TRBV6-1 to TRBJ1-6, with D hard to call. V lost 5 bases to trimming and J lost 8 bases, with 13 bases between them. Germline CDR1 MNHNS, CDR2 SASEGT. This CDR3 comprises 14 residues. The CDR3 here is CASSRRTGDSPLHF. As DNA, the CDR3 is TGTGCCAGCAGTCGGAGGACTGGGGATTCACCCCTCCACTTT.

The V and J genes are TRBV30 and TRBJ2-3, with a weak D call TRBD2 (7 bases). The germline V and J ends were trimmed by 8 bases and 8 bases, with 14 bases remaining between them. This CDR3 is 11 amino acids long. The V gene's germline CDR1 is GTSNPN and CDR2 SVGIG (reference sequence). CDR3 sequence (DNA): TGTGCCGGGCGGGGGCTGGGTACGCAGTATTTT. Protein sequence: CAGRGLGTQYF.

V usage is TRBV5-1 and J usage is TRBJ2-3; a possible D gene is TRBD2 (6 bases). The germline V gene has CDR1 SGHRS and CDR2 YFSETQ. V shed 0 bases and J shed 2 bases, with 13 bases lying between them. This CDR3 has 16 residues. CDR3 region: CASSLDRRDSTDTQYF. The CDR3 coding sequence is TGCGCCAGCAGCTTGGATAGGCGGGACTCCACAGATACGCAGTATTTT. Filled out from reference TRBV5-1 and TRBJ2-3, the complete variable domain reads KAGVTQTPRYLIKTRGQQVTLSCSPISGHRSVSWYQQTPGQGLQFLFEYFSETQRNKGNFPGRFSGRQFSNSRSEMNVSTLELGDSALYLCASSLDRRDSTDTQYFGPGTRLTVL.

V is TRBV5-1 and J is TRBJ1-4, with 8 bases that match TRBD1. V lost 7 bases, J lost 0 bases, and 2 bases stayed unmatched. This CDR3 region has 14 residues. The germline V gene has CDR1 SGHRS and CDR2 YFSETQ. CDR3 sequence: CASRTGTTNEKLFF. CDR3 DNA: TGCGCCAGCCGGACAGGGACAACTAATGAAAAACTGTTTTTT.

V usage is TRBV9 and J usage is TRBJ2-1; the match to TRBD2 covers 8 bases. This CDR3 has 15 residues. Per the germline V gene, CDR1 is SGDLS and CDR2 is YYNGEE. Trimming removed 0 bases from V and 9 bases from J; junction bases left unmatched: 8. CDR3 region: CASSVAGGVFGEQFF. CDR3 bases: TGTGCCAGCAGCGTAGCCGGGGGGGTATTCGGTGAGCAGTTCTTC.

This clone was picked up one time. The genes are TRBV5-1 and TRBJ2-4, with TRBD1 identical over 9 bases. Germline CDR1 reads SGHRS; CDR2 reads YFSETQ. The J segment lost 9 bases and the V segment lost 7 bases, leaving 5 bases of the junction unmatched. The CDR3 covers 12 residues. Here the CDR3 reads CASGDRAGIQYF. For the CDR3, the DNA is TGCGCCAGCGGGGACAGGGCAGGCATTCAGTACTTC.